The T cell receptor beta chain under discussion was sequenced for a study of early T cells in non-severe SARS-CoV-2 infection (dated by TCRdb to the early 2020s). About the full investigation: Bulk RNA from unsorted whole blood was used for TCR sequencing, so alpha and beta chains could not be paired.

In regard to this clonotype: The specificity of this receptor is unknown. Per-nucleotide qualities are absent, and no much larger clonotype sits a single base away.

Libraries were constructed by 5' RACE. TCRdb names NextSeq 500 as the instrument used. The TCR library protocol attached unique molecular identifiers to individual cDNA molecules to correct for sequencing error and PCR bias. TCR alpha and beta chains were both sequenced, and the abundances of alpha and beta sequences in each sample were closely correlated with each other. Regarding the original processing steps: Decombinator V4 was used to perform V gene, J gene and CDR3 annotation of TCR sequences. TCRs were defined as expanded if a significant change between any two time points was detected under a Poisson model with p below 0.0001. TCR abundances were normalised to the total number of TCRs sequenced per sample and were expressed as counts per million. MAIT TCRs were defined by TRAV1-2 paired with TRAJ12, TRAJ20 or TRAJ33, and iNKT TCRs by TRAV10 paired with TRAJ18. VDJdb, accessed on 1 November 2021, was searched for TCRs annotated for CMV, EBV and SARS-CoV-2, and TCRs annotated for more than one antigen were excluded. Through fastp at Q25 and MiXCR, TCRdb rebuilt clones from the public reads, retaining in-frame beta chains. One record per CDR3 amino acid sequence lists the most common genes and DNA. These V and J calls derive from TCRdb rather than the authors' analysis. The sample table shows 95,000 to 150,000 distinct CDR3 sequences, and more than 12% are seen once. Just over 20% of the sample goes to the ten largest clones.

The study was a case-control design nested within a healthcare worker cohort in London, UK, with weekly nasopharyngeal swab PCR tests and blood sampling. Between 23 and 31 March 2020, the week of the UK lockdown, healthcare workers were enrolled and then followed up weekly for as long as 16 weeks. What the research found in general, with its limitations: VDJdb matching was skewed toward anti-spike CD8 responses and likely underestimated virus-specific expansions, missing private and CD4 specificities.

From the germline V gene (reference sequence), CDR1 is MNHEY and CDR2 is SMNVEV. For this chain, trimming is 6 bases at the V end and 4 bases at the J end, and the number of junction bases without a gene match is 7. Inclusive of the bounding cysteine and phenylalanine, the CDR3 is 15 residues long. Only the CDR3 DNA stays, 45 bases, in frame from base 1. This receptor was taken from an adult who was a healthcare worker with PCR-confirmed SARS-CoV-2 infection or an uninfected control (not recorded which). The sequence joins TRBV27 to TRBJ2-1, with 9 central nucleotides matching TRBD1. The sample was whole blood. CDR3 protein: CASSKGQGGYNEQFF. The sequence in DNA is TGTGCCAGCAGCAAGGGACAGGGCGGATACAATGAGCAGTTCTTC.